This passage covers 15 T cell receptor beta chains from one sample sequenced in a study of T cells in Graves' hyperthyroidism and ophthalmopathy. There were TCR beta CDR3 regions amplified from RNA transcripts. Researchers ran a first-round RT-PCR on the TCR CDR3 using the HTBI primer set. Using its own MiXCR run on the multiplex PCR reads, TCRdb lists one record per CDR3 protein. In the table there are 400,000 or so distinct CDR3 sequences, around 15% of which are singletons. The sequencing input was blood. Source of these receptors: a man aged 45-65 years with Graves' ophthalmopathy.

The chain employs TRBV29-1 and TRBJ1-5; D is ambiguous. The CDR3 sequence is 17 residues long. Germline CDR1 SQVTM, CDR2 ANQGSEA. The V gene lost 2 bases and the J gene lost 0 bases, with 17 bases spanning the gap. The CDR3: CSVESWPPTYSNQPQHF. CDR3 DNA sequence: TGCAGCGTTGAATCTTGGCCCCCAACTTATAGCAATCAGCCCCAGCATTTT.

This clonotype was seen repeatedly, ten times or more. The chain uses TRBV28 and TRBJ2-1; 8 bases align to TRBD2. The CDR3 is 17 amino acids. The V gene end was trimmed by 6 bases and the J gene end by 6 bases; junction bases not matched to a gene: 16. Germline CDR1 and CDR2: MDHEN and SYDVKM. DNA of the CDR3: TGTGCCAGCAGCACCCGGGTTTCAGCGGGAGTACTCAATGAGCAGTTCTTC. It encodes CASSTRVSAGVLNEQFF.

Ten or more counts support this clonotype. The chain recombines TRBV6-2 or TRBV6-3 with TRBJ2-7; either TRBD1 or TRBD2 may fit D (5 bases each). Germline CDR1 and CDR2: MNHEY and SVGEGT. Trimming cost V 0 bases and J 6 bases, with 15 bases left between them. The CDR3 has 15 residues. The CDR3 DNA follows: TGTGCCAGCAGTTACTCGCCGCGGTTGGGGGTCGAGCAGTACTTC. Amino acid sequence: CASSYSPRLGVEQYF.

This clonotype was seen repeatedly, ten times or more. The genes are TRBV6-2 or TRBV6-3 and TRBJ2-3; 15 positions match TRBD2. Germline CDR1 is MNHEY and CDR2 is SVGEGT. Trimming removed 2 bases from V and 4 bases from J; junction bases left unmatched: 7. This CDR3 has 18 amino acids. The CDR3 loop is CASSYGTSGRFFADTQYF. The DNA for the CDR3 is TGTGCCAGCAGTTACGGGACTAGCGGGAGGTTTTTCGCAGATACGCAGTATTTT.

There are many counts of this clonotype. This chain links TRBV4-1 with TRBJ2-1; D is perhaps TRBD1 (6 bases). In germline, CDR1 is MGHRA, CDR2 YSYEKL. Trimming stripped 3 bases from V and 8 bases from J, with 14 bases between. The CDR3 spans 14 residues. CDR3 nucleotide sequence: TGCGCCAGCAGCCATTACAGGGTCCAGGATGAGCAGTTCTTC. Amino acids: CASSHYRVQDEQFF.

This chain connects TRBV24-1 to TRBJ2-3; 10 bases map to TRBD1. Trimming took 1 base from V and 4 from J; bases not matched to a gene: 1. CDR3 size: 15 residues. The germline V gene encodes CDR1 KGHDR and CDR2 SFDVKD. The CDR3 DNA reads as TGTGCCACCAGTGATTTCGGGACAGGGGCAGATACGCAGTATTTT. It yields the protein CATSDFGTGADTQYF.

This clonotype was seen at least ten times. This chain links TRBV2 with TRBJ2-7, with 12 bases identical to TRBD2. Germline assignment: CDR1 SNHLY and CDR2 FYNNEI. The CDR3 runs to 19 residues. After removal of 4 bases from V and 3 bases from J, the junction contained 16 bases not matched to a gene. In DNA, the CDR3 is TGTGCCAGCAGTGTCCCGACTAAAGGACGGACTAGCGGGAACTACGAGCAGTACTTC. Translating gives CASSVPTKGRTSGNYEQYF.

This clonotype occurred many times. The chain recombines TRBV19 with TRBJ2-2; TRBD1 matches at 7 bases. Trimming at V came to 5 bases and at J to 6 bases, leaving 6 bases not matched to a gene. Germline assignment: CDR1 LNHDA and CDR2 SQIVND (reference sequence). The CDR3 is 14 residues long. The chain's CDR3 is CASSPYRGAGELFF. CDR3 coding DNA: TGTGCCAGTAGTCCCTACAGGGGCGCCGGGGAGCTGTTTTTT.

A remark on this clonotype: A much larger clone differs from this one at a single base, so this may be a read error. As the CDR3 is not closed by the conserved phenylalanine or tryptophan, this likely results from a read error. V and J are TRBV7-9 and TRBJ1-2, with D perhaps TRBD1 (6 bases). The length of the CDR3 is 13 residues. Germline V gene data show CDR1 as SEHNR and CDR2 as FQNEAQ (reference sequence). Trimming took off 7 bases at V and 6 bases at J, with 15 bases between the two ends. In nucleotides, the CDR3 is TGTGCCAGCAATTATGGGGGGCGCGATGGCTACACCCTC. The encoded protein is CASNYGGRDGYTL.

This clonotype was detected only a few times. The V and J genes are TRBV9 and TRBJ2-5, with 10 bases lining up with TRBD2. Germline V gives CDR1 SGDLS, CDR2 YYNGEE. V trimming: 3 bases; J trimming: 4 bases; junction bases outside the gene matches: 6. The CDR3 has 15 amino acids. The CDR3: CASSASGTSVETQYF. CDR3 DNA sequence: TGTGCCAGCAGCGCCTCGGGGACTAGCGTAGAGACCCAGTACTTC.

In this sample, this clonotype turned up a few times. The CDR3 loop is CASSDETSRTDTQYF. In DNA form, the CDR3 reads TGCGCCAGCAGTGATGAGACTAGCCGCACAGATACGCAGTATTTT. The chain is built from TRBV10-2 and TRBJ2-3, with 7 bases aligning to TRBD2. The CDR3 loop spans 15 amino acids. The germline gives CDR1 WSHSY, CDR2 SAAADI. Unmatched junction bases numbered 4, after V lost 3 bases and J lost 1 base.

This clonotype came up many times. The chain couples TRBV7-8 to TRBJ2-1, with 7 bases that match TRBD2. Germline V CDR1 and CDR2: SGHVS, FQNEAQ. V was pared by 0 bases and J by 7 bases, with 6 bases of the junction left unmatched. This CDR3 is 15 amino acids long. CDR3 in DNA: TGTGCCAGCAGCTTAGCTCTAGCGGCTGGGAATGAGCAGTTCTTC. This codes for CASSLALAAGNEQFF.

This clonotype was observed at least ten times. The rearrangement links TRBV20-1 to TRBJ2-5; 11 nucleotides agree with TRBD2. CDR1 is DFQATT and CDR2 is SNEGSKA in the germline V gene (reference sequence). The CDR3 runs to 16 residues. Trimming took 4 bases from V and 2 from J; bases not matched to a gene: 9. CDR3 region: CSAMSPSSGRQETQYF. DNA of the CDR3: TGCAGTGCTATGTCCCCGTCTAGCGGGAGGCAAGAGACCCAGTACTTC.

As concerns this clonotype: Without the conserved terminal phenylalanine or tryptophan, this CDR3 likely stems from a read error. The CDR3 DNA is TGTGCCAGCAGCTTATCCCCAGTTGGGGGGCACGAGCAGTACCTC. It yields the protein CASSLSPVGGHEQYL. This chain uses TRBV7-9 with TRBJ2-7, with D perhaps TRBD1 or TRBD2 (6 bases each). V was cut by 2 bases and J by 5 bases, with 16 bases left in between. CDR1 is SEHNR, CDR2 FQNEAQ, per germline (reference sequence). The CDR3 is 15 amino acids.

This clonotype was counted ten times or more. The CDR3, as DNA: TGTGCCACCAGTGACGCCCGACAGGGGAACACTGAAGCTTTCTTT. Translated, it gives CATSDARQGNTEAFF. This rearrangement joins TRBV24-1 to TRBJ1-1, with 7 bases lining up with TRBD1. V was pared by 4 bases and J by 1 base, with 5 bases of the junction left unmatched. The CDR3 is made up of 15 amino acids. Germline V CDR1 and CDR2: KGHDR, SFDVKD.